Sequencing of this TCR beta chain was carried out in a study of cytomegalovirus exposure and HLA in healthy donors. The study, taken as a whole, reports: Reported results showed that the classifier diagnosed cytomegalovirus status with high specificity and sensitivity. In an earlier analysis, in some 540 donors, most V segments appeared productive either ~87% or ~30% of the time. The study listed approximately 160 cytomegalovirus-associated TCR beta chains.

PCR involved 60 Vbeta and 13 Jbeta primers. The table came from immunoSEQ multiplex PCR; TCRdb's copy has only in-frame clones and leaves some out. Seen here are approximately 140,000 clones, under 90% observed once, and the top ten hold around 2.5%. Healthy bone marrow donors supplied every sample. For this clone: Its target is not known.

Specimen: PBMCs. The TCR comes from a male donor in good health and CMV-seronegative.

The CDR3 here is CASRPDRGAEAFF. CDR3 in DNA: TGTGCCAGCAGACCCGACAGGGGTGCTGAAGCTTTCTTT. The V call is TRBV7-2, the J call TRBJ1-1; 8 bases fit TRBD1. The CDR3 is 13 residues long. Germline assignment: CDR1 SGHTA and CDR2 FQGNSA. Losses at the gene ends were 6 bases for V and 6 bases for J; bases not matched to a gene: 6.